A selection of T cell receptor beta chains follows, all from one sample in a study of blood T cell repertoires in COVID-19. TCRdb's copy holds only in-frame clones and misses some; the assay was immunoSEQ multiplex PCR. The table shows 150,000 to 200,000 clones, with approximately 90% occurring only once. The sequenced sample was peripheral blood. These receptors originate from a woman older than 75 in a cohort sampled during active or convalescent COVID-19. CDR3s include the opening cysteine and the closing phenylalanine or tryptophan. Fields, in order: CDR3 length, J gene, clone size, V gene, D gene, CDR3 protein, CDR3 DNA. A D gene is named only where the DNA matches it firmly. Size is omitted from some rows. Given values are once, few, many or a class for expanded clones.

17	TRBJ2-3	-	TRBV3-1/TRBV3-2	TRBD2	CASSQYIGLVGTDTQYF	TGTGCCAGCAGCCAATACATAGGACTAGTAGGCACAGATACGCAGTATTTT
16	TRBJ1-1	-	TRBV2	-	CASRATQTVLVTEAFF	TGTGCCAGCAGGGCTACCCAGACAGTTCTAGTCACTGAAGCTTTCTTT
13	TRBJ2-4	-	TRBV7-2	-	CASQDVGENIQYF	TGTGCCAGCCAAGACGTCGGGGAAAACATTCAGTACTTC
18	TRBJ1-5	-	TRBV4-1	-	CASSQQPVRGSPNQPQHF	TGCGCCAGCAGCCAACAACCAGTAAGGGGGAGCCCTAATCAGCCCCAGCATTTT
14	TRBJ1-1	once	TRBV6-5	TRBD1	CASSPDRDNTEAFF	TGTGCCAGCAGTCCCGACAGGGACAACACTGAAGCTTTCTTT
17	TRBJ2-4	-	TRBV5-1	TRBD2	CASSPGTSGEGKNIQYF	TGCGCCAGCAGCCCTGGGACTAGCGGGGAGGGCAAAAACATTCAGTACTTC
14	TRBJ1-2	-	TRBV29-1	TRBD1	CSGDDRGLDYGYTF	TGCAGCGGTGACGACAGGGGTTTAGACTATGGCTACACCTTC
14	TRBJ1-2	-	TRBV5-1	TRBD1	CASSLAQGAYGYTF	TGCGCCAGCAGCTTGGCACAGGGGGCCTATGGCTACACCTTC
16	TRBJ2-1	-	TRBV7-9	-	CASSLAEARVYNEQFF	TGTGCCAGCAGCTTAGCGGAGGCAAGAGTTTACAATGAGCAGTTCTTC
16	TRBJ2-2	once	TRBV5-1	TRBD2	CASSLPSSGNTGELFF	TGCGCCAGCAGCTTGCCCTCTAGCGGGAACACCGGGGAGCTGTTTTTT
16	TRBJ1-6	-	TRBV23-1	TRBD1	CASQNRPGTVASPLHF	TGCGCCAGCCAAAACCGGCCCGGGACAGTGGCTTCACCCCTCCACTTT